This T cell receptor (beta chain) was observed in a study of T cell repertoires in cytomegalovirus infection. About the study: The authors relied on CMV epitopes, both recently identified HLA-C-restricted and well-studied HLA-B-restricted. CMV infection together with matching HLA type was indicated by public TCR beta signatures. Study-wide results and caveats: HLA-C-restricted CMV clonotypes gave the most frequent clonotype in two of eight donors.

One entry per CDR3 protein, called by TCRdb with MiXCR from the reads. The data show about 110,000 distinct CDR3 sequences, roughly 30% seen once. Trimming removed 4 bases at V and 0 bases at J, with 19 bases between. Germline V gene lookup returns CDR1 LNHDA and CDR2 SQIVND (reference sequence). The CDR3 sequence is 18 residues long. Remarks on this clonotype: Its antigen remains unidentified.

The rearrangement joins TRBV19 to TRBJ1-3; weak D call: TRBD1 (5 bases). The material sequenced was CD8+ T cells from cultured PBMCs, taken from culture after CMV antigen stimulation. The TCR sequence derives from a human donor in good health (CMV status not recorded). Some clones in this sample may be carry-over from other donors' samples. DNA for the CDR3: TGTGCCAGTAGTACATCATCGGGACTCTTTAGCTCTGGAAACACCATATATTTT. Translation gives CASSTSSGLFSSGNTIYF.